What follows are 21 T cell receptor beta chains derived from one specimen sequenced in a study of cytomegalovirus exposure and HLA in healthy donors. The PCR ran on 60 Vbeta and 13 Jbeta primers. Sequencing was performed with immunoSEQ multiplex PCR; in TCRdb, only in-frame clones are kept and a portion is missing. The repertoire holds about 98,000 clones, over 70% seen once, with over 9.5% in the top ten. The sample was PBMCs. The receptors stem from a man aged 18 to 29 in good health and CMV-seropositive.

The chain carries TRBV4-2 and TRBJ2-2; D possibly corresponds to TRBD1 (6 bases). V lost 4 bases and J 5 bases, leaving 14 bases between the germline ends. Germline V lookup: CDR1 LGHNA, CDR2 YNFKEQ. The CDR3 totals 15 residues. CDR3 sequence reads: CASSPLTGSTGELFF. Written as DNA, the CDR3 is TGTGCCAGCAGCCCATTAACAGGGTCGACCGGGGAGCTGTTTTTT.

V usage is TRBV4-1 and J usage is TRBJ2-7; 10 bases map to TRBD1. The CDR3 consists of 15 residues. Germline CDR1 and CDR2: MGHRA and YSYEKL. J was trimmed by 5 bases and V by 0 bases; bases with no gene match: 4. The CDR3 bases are TGCGCCAGCAGCCAAGACACCGGGACAGGGGACGAGCAGTACTTC. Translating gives CASSQDTGTGDEQYF.

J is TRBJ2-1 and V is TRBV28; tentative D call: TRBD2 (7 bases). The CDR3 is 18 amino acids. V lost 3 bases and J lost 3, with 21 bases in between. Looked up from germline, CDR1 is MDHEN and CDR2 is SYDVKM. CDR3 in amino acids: CASSFPSSGRGYYNEQFF. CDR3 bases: TGTGCCAGCAGTTTCCCGTCGTCTGGGAGGGGGTACTACAATGAGCAGTTCTTC.

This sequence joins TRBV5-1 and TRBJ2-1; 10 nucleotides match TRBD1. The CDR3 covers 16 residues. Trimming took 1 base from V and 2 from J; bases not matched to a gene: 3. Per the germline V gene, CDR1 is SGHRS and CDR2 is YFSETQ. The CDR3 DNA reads TGCGCCAGCAGCTTGATGACAGGGGGCCCCTACAATGAGCAGTTCTTC. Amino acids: CASSLMTGGPYNEQFF.

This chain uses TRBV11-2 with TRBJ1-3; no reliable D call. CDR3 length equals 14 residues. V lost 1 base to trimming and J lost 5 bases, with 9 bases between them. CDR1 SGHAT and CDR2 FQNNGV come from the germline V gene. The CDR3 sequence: CASSLVAVRNTIYF. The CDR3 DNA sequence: TGTGCCAGCAGCTTAGTGGCAGTAAGAAACACCATATATTTT.

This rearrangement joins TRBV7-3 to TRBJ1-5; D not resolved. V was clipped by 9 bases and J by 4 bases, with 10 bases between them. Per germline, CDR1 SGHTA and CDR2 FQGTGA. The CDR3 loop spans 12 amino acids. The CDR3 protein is CARQIFNQPQHF. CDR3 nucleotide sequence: TGTGCCAGACAGATTTTTAATCAGCCCCAGCATTTT.

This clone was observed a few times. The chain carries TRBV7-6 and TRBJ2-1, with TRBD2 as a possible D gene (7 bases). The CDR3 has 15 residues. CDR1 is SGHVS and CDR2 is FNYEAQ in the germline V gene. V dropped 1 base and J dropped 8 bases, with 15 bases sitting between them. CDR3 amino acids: CASSLGGGGGHEQFF. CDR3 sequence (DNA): TGTGCCAGCAGCTTAGGGGGCGGGGGCGGCCATGAGCAGTTCTTC.

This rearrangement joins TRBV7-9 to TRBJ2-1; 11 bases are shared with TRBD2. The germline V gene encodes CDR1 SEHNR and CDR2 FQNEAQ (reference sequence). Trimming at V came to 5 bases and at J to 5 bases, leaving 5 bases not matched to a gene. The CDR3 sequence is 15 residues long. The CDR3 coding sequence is TGTGCCAGCAGCAATCTAGCGGGGGGCGACAATGAGCAGTTCTTC. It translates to CASSNLAGGDNEQFF.

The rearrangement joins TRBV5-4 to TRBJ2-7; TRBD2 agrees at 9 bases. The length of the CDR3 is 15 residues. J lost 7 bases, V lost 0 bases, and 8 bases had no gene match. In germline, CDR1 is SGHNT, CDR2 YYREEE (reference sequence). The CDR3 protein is CASSLDLAGPFEQYF. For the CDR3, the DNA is TGTGCCAGCAGCTTGGACCTAGCGGGGCCTTTTGAGCAGTACTTC. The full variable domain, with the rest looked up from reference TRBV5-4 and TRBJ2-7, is ETGVTQSPTHLIKTRGQQVTLRCSSQSGHNTVSWYQQALGQGPQFIFQYYREEENGRGNFPPRFSGLQFPNYSSELNVNALELDDSALYLCASSLDLAGPFEQYFGPGTRLTVT.

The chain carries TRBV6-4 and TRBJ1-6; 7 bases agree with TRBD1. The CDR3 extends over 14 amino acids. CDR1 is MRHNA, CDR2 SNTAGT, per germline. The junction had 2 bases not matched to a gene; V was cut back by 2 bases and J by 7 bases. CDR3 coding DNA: TGTGCCAGCAGTGACGGCAGGGGGAATTCACCCCTCCACTTT. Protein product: CASSDGRGNSPLHF.

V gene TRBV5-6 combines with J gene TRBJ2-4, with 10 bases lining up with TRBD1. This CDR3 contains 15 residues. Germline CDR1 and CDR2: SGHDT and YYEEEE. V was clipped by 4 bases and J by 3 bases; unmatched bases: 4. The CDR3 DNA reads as TGTGCCAGCAGCCTGACAGGGGGCGGCAAAAACATTCAGTACTTC. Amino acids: CASSLTGGGKNIQYF.

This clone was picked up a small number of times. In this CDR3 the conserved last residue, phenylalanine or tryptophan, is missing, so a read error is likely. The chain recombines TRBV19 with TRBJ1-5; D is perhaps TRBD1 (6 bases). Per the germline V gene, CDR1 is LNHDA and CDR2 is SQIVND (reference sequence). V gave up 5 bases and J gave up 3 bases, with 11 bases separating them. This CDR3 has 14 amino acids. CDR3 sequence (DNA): TGTGCCAGTAGTGCCACAGGGTACAATCAGCCCCAGCATGTT. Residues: CASSATGYNQPQHV.

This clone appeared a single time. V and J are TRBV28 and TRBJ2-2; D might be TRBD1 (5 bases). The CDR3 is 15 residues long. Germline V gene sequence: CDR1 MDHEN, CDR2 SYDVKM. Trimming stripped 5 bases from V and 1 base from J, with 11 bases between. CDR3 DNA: TGTGCCAGCAGTCAAACAGGAGAGAACACCGGGGAGCTGTTTTTT. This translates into CASSQTGENTGELFF.

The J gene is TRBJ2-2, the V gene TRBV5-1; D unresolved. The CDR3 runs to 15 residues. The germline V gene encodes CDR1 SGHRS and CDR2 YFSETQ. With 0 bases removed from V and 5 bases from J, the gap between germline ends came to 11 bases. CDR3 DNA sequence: TGCGCCAGCAGCTTGGCCCCCTCCTTAACCGGGGAGCTGTTTTTT. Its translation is CASSLAPSLTGELFF.

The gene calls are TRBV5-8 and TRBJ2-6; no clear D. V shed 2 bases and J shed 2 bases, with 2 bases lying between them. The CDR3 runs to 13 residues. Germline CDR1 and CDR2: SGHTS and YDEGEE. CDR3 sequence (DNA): TGTGCCAGCAGCTTTACTGGGGCCAACGTCCTGACTTTC. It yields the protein CASSFTGANVLTF.

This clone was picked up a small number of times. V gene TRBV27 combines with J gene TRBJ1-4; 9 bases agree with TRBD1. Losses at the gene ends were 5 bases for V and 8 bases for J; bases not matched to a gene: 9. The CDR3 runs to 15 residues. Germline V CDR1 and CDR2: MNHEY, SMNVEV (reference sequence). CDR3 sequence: CASSRGTGWGEKLFF. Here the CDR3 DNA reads TGTGCCAGCAGTAGGGGGACAGGGTGGGGAGAAAAACTGTTTTTT.

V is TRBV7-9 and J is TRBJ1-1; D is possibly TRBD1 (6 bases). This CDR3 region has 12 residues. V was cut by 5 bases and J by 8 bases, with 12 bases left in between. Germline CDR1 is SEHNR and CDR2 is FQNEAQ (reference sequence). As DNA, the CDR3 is TGTGCCAGCAGCCCGCGAACAGGGGAAGCTTTCTTT. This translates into CASSPRTGEAFF.

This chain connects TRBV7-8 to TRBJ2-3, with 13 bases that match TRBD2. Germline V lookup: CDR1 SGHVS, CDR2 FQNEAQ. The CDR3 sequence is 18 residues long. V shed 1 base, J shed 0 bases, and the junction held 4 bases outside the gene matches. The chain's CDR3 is CASSLGLGLAGSTDTQYF. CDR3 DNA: TGTGCCAGCAGCTTAGGATTGGGACTAGCGGGGAGCACAGATACGCAGTATTTT. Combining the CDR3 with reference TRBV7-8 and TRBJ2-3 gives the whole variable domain GAGVSQSPRYKVAKRGQDVALRCDPISGHVSLFWYQQALGQGPEFLTYFQNEAQLDKSGLPSDRFFAERPEGSVSTLKIQRTQQEDSAVYLCASSLGLGLAGSTDTQYFGPGTRLTVL.

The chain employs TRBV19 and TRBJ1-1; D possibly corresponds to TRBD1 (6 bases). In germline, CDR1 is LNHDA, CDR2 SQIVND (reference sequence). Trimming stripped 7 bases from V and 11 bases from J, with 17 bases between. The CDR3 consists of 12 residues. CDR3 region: CASTMTGGLAFF. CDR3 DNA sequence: TGTGCCAGTACCATGACGGGGGGCTTGGCTTTCTTT. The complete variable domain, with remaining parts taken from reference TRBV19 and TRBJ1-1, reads DGGITQSPKYLFRKEGQNVTLSCEQNLNHDAMYWYRQDPGQGLRLIYYSQIVNDFQKGDIAEGYSVSREKKESFPLTVTSAQKNPTAFYLCASTMTGGLAFFGQGTRLTVV.

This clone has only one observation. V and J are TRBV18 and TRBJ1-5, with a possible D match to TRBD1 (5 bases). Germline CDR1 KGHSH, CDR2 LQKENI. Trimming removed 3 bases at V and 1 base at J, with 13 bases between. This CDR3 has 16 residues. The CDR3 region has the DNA TGTGCCAGCTCACCGGGCAGGGTAAGGAGCAATCAGCCCCAGCATTTT. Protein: CASSPGRVRSNQPQHF.

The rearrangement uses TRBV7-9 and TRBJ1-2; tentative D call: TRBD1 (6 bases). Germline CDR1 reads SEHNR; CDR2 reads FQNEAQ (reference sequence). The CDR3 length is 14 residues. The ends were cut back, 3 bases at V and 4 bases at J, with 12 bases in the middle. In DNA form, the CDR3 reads TGTGCCAGCAGCTTTGAAACAGGGTCCTATGGCTACACCTTC. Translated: CASSFETGSYGYTF.